The entry below gives a single TCR beta chain sequence along with its context. No antigen is known for it. It has no much larger one-base neighbor in the sample; base qualities were not kept. The data were obtained in a study of prognosis after radiotherapy for stage I lung cancer (dated by TCRdb to the early 2020s). Looking at the study overall: Between early 2018 and January 2019, roughly 20 patients with stage I NSCLC were enrolled in Nanjing, China. Of the enrolled patients, around 15 had newly diagnosed primary stage I lung tumors, while roughly five had oligometastatic NSCLC following surgical resection of the primary tumor. All patients were regarded as medically inoperable, because of comorbidities in about twelve patients and refusal of surgery in roughly 7 patients. The cohort comprised 13 men and roughly 6 women with a median age of almost 75 years, ranging from roughly 50 to 85 years. Squamous cell carcinoma histology was identified in more than five patients, and adenocarcinoma histology was identified in about twelve patients. SBRT was given in 3 to 5 fractions with a biologically effective dose of at least 100 Gy, using image-guided IMRT or VMAT. In every patient, SBRT was given without any concurrent therapy. Distant metastases were developed by four of the 19 patients after SBRT, at a median of roughly 7 months, whereas no significant progression was observed in the other 15 patients. This study profiled peripheral blood TCR beta repertoires from stage I NSCLC patients before and after stereotactic body radiotherapy and linked the repertoires to distant failure. The study took one blood sample before SBRT and one after SBRT from each of roughly 20 patients and sequenced all 40 or so samples.

The TCR beta CDR3 region was amplified from genomic DNA by two rounds of multiplex PCR. The first PCR round used primers specific to each TRBV and TRBJ gene, and the primer sequences were filed in Chinese patent CN105087789A. Universal primers were used in the second round of PCR. The Roche High Pure PCR Template Preparation Kit was used to extract genomic DNA from frozen PBMCs. An Illumina HiSeq 3000 was used to sequence the libraries paired-end with 151 bp reads. For the original study's pipeline: CutAdapt was used to remove raw reads lacking the multiplex PCR primer sequences. PEAR was used to merge high-quality paired reads into contigs. By aligning each contig to reference sequences, MiXCR assigned the TRB V, D and J gene segments to that contig. CDR3 sequences were clustered by base quality and sequence similarity to remove sequencing errors. Shannon entropy normalized by the natural log of productive TCR sequence number was used as the measure of diversity. One minus Shannon entropy divided by the natural log of the number of unique clonotypes was used as the definition of clonality. Progression-free survival cut-offs for repertoire metrics were chosen using the Youden index of ROC curves, with analyses run in R 3.5.3. Through fastp at Q25 and MiXCR, TCRdb rebuilt clones from the public reads, retaining in-frame beta chains. Rows are unified per CDR3 protein, each entry keeping the most common DNA and genes. What appears here as the V and J calls and clone size reflects TCRdb's work, not the paper's. Present in this sample are 26,000 or so distinct CDR3 sequences, approximately 31% of which were seen just once. The ten biggest clones cover under 45% of the sample.

A history of other malignancies or of prior chemotherapy or radiotherapy was absent in all patients, and node-negative disease was shown on CT and PET/CT in all patients. At each of two time points, about 6.1 milliliters of peripheral venous blood were collected into EDTA tubes. PBMCs were isolated by Ficoll-Paque Plus density-gradient centrifugation. Right after collection, samples were kept at -80 degrees C until analysis. What the research found in general, with its limitations: No adjustment for multiple comparisons was applied to any of the reported P values. Post-SBRT Shannon entropy and its change from baseline were lower in patients who developed distant metastases; baseline Shannon entropy was not associated with metastases. The study was limited by the small cohort and short follow-up, and independent validation of the study findings is required. After SBRT, the count of unique TCR clones dropped from a median of roughly 9,300 beforehand to roughly 7,000 afterward (Wilcoxon paired P=0.011). TRBV and TRBJ usage frequencies reportedly varied with metastasis status, involving two V genes at baseline and about 10 V and two J genes after SBRT. Tumor specificity of expanded TCR clones was not determined.

This TCR was sampled from a donor of 50 years or more with non-small cell lung cancer. The source was PBMCs, collected before or after stereotactic body radiation therapy (not recorded which).

The nucleotide sequence reads as follows: TGTGCCTGGAGGGGGACCAGCGGGGGGTCCTACGAGCAGTACTTC. Its translation is CAWRGTSGGSYEQYF. The receptor chain draws on TRBV30 and TRBJ2-7; 9 bases in the junction line up with TRBD2. The CDR3 covers 15 residues, taking in both the cysteine and the phenylalanine. Only CDR3 DNA is held: 45 bases, read in frame from base 1. Looking up the germline V gene (reference sequence) yields CDR1 GTSNPN and CDR2 SVGIG. At the junction V is shortened by 3 bases and J by 1 base; bases outside the gene matches: 7.